This T cell receptor beta chain was profiled in a study of identical twins. The study's findings and limits: The analysis was cross-sectional rather than longitudinal within donors. Invariant populations such as MAIT and iNKT cells could partly muddle zero-insertion analyses.

This clonotype came up a few times. Its antigen is unidentified. Unique molecular identifiers were present on the cDNA, which also gained a universal primer site by template switching. TCRdb reprocessed the 5' RACE reads via MiXCR and lists one record per CDR3 protein. The sample has 1.5 million to 2 million distinct CDR3 sequences, 32% seen once. Germline loops: CDR1 DFQATT, CDR2 SNEGSKA (reference sequence). The length of the CDR3 is 16 residues. V dropped 0 bases and J dropped 0 bases, with 12 bases sitting between them. All of the donors were Caucasians in good health. The TCR sequence derives from a newborn girl in good health. The chain carries TRBV20-1 and TRBJ2-4; D is unresolved. The sample was cord blood. In nucleotides, the CDR3 is TGCAGTGCTAGAGATCTGGAGTTCCTAGCCAAAAACATTCAGTACTTC. Its translation: CSARDLEFLAKNIQYF.